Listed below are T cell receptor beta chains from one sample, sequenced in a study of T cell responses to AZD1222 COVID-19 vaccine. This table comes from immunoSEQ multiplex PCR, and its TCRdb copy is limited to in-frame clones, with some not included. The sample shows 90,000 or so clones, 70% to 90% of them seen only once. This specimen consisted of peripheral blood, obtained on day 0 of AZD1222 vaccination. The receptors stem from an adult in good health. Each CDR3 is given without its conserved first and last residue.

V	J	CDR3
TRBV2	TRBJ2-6	ASSPQGSSGANVLT
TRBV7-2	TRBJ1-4	ASSLGATNEKLF
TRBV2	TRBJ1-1	ASSGGTVNTEAF
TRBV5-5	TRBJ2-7	ASSSPGARGYEQY
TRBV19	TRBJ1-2	ASSRQGSYGYT
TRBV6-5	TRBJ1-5	ASSYNSNQPQH
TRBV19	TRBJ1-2	ASSLRTGPSYGYT
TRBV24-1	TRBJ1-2	ATSGGTGNYGYT
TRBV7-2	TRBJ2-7	ASSLRLAGAYEQY
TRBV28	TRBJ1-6	ASSTWAVGNSPLH
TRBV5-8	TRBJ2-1	ASNGLARGEQF
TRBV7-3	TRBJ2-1	ASSPELASYNEQF
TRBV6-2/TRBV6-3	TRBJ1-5	ASSYWNSNQPQH
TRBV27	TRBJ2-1	ASGLWGNSMNEQF
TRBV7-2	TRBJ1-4	ASSLVGGSGEKLF
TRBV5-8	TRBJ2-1	ASSRTGSTYNEQF
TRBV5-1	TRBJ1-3	ASSSTGAGGNTIY
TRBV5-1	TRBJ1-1	ASSLEGSPAVYTEAF
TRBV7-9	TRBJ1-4	ASSSWLGLDQKLF
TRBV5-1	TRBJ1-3	ASSLALWDREGRNTIY
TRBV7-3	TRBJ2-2	ASSFRAGELF
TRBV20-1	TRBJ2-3	SASRTSGRGLDTQY
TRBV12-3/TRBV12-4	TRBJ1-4	ASSLFEKLF
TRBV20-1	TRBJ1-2	SASTGGGYT
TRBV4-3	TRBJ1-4	ASGLQIWGGGEKLF
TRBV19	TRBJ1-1	ASSRVNTEAF
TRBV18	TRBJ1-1	ASSRGAETEAF
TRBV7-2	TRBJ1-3	ASSPDTGSGNTIY
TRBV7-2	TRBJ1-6	ASSLGYNSPLH
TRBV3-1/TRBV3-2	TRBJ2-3	ASSRDGGGADTQY
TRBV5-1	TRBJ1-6	ASSLDTYNSPLH
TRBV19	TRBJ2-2	ASSPTTGELF
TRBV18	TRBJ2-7	ASSTGQGGFYEQY
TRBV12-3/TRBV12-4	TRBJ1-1	ASRTTVNTEAF
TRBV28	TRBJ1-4	ASSKGEKLF
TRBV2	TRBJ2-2	ASKNRASDTGELF
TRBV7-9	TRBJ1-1	ASSLARAPGDTEAF
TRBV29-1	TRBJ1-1	SVREETGSTEAF
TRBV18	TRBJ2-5	ASSPQVGTVQETQY
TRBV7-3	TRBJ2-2	ASSSVDGELF